This entry features one TCR beta chain sequence. This specimen belongs to a study of PD-L1 blockade in urothelial cancer. Study at large: Blood analysis was done at 3 weeks (second dose) and 6 weeks after treatment began.

This CDR3 spans 15 amino acids. Germline-derived CDR1 and CDR2 are SGHRS and YFSETQ. With 1 base removed from V and 4 bases from J, the gap between germline ends came to 12 bases. The protocol was immunoSEQ multiplex PCR, while the TCRdb copy is restricted to in-frame clones and leaves out a portion. This sample has 30,000 to 40,000 clones, with just under 85% found just once. Time point meaning: pretreatment peripheral blood. J is TRBJ2-1 and V is TRBV5-1, with D possibly matching TRBD1 (6 bases). This specimen was PBMCs, taken around atezolizumab (anti-PD-L1) treatment. This clonotype was sampled from an older man with urothelial cancer. CDR3: CASSLKQGMYNEQFF. CDR3 nucleotide sequence: TGCGCCAGCAGCTTGAAACAGGGTATGTACAATGAGCAGTTCTTC.